This is a list of T cell receptor beta chains from one sample in a study of shared clonotypes between healthy human individuals. Method: immunoSEQ multiplex PCR; TCRdb's copy keeps in-frame clones and lacks some. The data show about 700,000 clones, less than 85% seen once. Sequencing was carried out using memory CD4+ T cells sorted from blood. The receptors come from a woman aged 25 to 45 in good health. Each CDR3 is given with its conserved first and last residue. The D gene is left open where the match is weak. Rows give clone size only sometimes, using once, few, many, or a class for an expanded clone.

V gene,D gene,clone size,J gene,CDR3 DNA,CDR3 protein
TRBV5-4,TRBD2,NA,TRBJ2-1,TGTGCCAGCAGCTTGGCCGGAGGCGGGAGGGCCCGGGAGCAGTTCTTC,CASSLAGGGRAREQFF
TRBV5-1,TRBD1,NA,TRBJ2-1,TGCGCCAGCAGCTTGGTAGGGACAGGGCTCCTCAATGAGCAGTTCTTC,CASSLVGTGLLNEQFF
TRBV7-2,NA,few,TRBJ1-5,TGTGCCAGCAGCTTAGTCCATCAGCCCCAGCATTTT,CASSLVHQPQHF
TRBV2,TRBD2,NA,TRBJ2-7,TGTGCCAGCCGGCTATCGGCTAGCGGTCAATACTCCTACGAGCAGTACTTC,CASRLSASGQYSYEQYF
TRBV5-5,TRBD2,NA,TRBJ2-1,TGTGCCAGCAGCTCTGGAGCGGGAGACCTCGAGCAGTTCTTC,CASSSGAGDLEQFF
TRBV2,NA,NA,TRBJ1-5,TGTGCCAGCAGCGCTGATAATCAGCCCCAGCATTTT,CASSADNQPQHF
TRBV27,NA,NA,TRBJ1-1,TGTGCCAGCAGTTTAAAAGGGACATATGGGGATATGGTCACTGAAGCTTTCTTT,CASSLKGTYGDMVTEAFF
TRBV5-5,TRBD1,NA,TRBJ2-7,TGTGCCAGCAGCCCAGGACAGGGGGACTCCGAGCAGTACTTC,CASSPGQGDSEQYF
TRBV5-1,TRBD2,NA,TRBJ2-5,TGCGCCAGCAGCTCGGGGACTAGCGGGATAAAGACCCAGTACTTC,CASSSGTSGIKTQYF
TRBV28,TRBD2,once,TRBJ2-3,TGTGCCAGCAGTTTCCCGGGACTAGCGGGAGGGATTAGCACAGATACGCAGTATTTT,CASSFPGLAGGISTDTQYF
TRBV5-1,TRBD2,NA,TRBJ2-1,TGCGCCAGCAGCTCTAGCGGGAGGGATTTGGATGAGCAGTTCTTC,CASSSSGRDLDEQFF
TRBV5-4,TRBD2,NA,TRBJ2-2,TGTGCCAGCAGCTTGGCCGGACTAGCGGGAGATACCGGGGAGCTGTTTTTT,CASSLAGLAGDTGELFF